This is a list of T cell receptor beta chains from one sample in a study of shared clonotypes between healthy human individuals. Sequencing was performed with immunoSEQ multiplex PCR; in TCRdb, only in-frame clones are kept and a portion is missing. Of 2 million to 2.5 million clones in the sample, over 85% were seen once. Material: naive CD4+ T cells from PBMCs. These receptor sequences come from a man aged 18 to 30 in good health. Some clones in this sample may be carry-over from other donors' samples. The CDR3 runs from the conserved cysteine through the conserved F or W.

TRBV25-1	TRBJ2-7	CASAGTSSHEQYF
TRBV18	TRBJ1-3	CASSPTTSGNTIYF
TRBV5-8	TRBJ1-1	CASSLRVNTEAFF
TRBV4-1	TRBJ2-7	CASSQVGGQGYEQYF
TRBV6-5	TRBJ2-2	CASSLGYTGELFF
TRBV7-3	TRBJ2-2	CASSLMTGPTGELFF
TRBV19	TRBJ1-5	CASSIAFGDQPQHF
TRBV7-9	TRBJ2-1	CASSFLGQASSYNEQFF
TRBV7-9	TRBJ1-1	CASSPRGGQGWNTEAFF
TRBV2	TRBJ1-5	CASRAQGLNQPQHF
TRBV7-9	TRBJ2-5	CASSLERQLETQYF
TRBV11-2	TRBJ2-7	CASSRDRNSYEQYF
TRBV6-6	TRBJ1-5	CASSSRAGNEPQHF
TRBV5-4	TRBJ2-1	CASSLRGGNEQFF
TRBV29-1	TRBJ2-3	CSTEGRLTTDTQYF
TRBV6-5	TRBJ1-1	CASSYSAPGLPTGAFF